Shown below are 9 T cell receptor beta chains from a single sample sequenced in a study of beta chain features in type 1 diabetes. The study reverse transcribed the entire isolated RNA, so it sequenced expressed TCRB transcripts. Produced via immunoSEQ multiplex PCR; TCRdb's table is partial and in-frame only. This table holds around 250,000 clones, 14% found once. Findings and caveats of the study: Among patients with Type 1 diabetes, TCRB CDR3s were moderately but significantly shorter in every one of the four CD4+ subsets.

These receptors lack a known antigen. Sequencing used naive CD4+ T cells from blood. All receptors come from a man aged 25 to 40 with type 1 diabetes.

This clone was seen a few times. The V gene is TRBV10-3, the J gene TRBJ2-5, with a tentative D call TRBD1 (6 bases). Trimming removed 10 bases from V and 5 bases from J, with 23 bases in between. The CDR3 is made up of 15 amino acids. Looked up from germline, CDR1 is ENHRY and CDR2 is SYGVKD. CDR3 DNA sequence: TGTGCCACCCGGGACACCGTTCTAGGTTGGGAGACCCAGTACTTC. It codes for CATRDTVLGWETQYF.

This clone was seen only a few times. The chain joins TRBV7-9 to TRBJ1-1, with D unresolved. Between the trimmed V and J ends, which lost 5 bases and 1 base, there was a span of 14 bases. CDR3 length equals 15 residues. The germline V gene encodes CDR1 SEHNR and CDR2 FQNEAQ (reference sequence). The CDR3 reads CASSPPIGENTEAFF. CDR3 DNA sequence: TGTGCCAGCAGCCCCCCGATCGGAGAGAACACTGAAGCTTTCTTT.

This chain joins TRBV19 and TRBJ1-4, with 7 bases fitting TRBD1. CDR1 is LNHDA, CDR2 SQIVND, per germline (reference sequence). The CDR3 is 14 residues long. The ends lost 6 bases at V and 4 bases at J; junction bases unmatched: 5. CDR3 nucleotides: TGTGCCAGTAGCCCGGGACAGCTTAATGAAAAACTGTTTTTT. Encoded protein: CASSPGQLNEKLFF. The full variable domain, with the rest looked up from reference TRBV19 and TRBJ1-4, is DGGITQSPKYLFRKEGQNVTLSCEQNLNHDAMYWYRQDPGQGLRLIYYSQIVNDFQKGDIAEGYSVSREKKESFPLTVTSAQKNPTAFYLCASSPGQLNEKLFFGSGTQLSVL.

The chain couples TRBV20-1 to TRBJ2-7, with 8 bases that match TRBD1. CDR1 is DFQATT and CDR2 is SNEGSKA in the germline V gene (reference sequence). Germline trimming cut 6 bases from V and 13 bases from J; bases unmatched to any gene: 11. The CDR3 has 11 amino acids. The CDR3 DNA follows: TGCAGTGCGCGTACCGGGACAGGTGAATACTTC. As protein: CSARTGTGEYF.

A few counts support this clone. This chain links TRBV27 with TRBJ2-1; tentatively, D is TRBD2 (6 bases). This CDR3 spans 14 amino acids. Germline V gene lookup returns CDR1 MNHEY and CDR2 SMNVEV (reference sequence). V was clipped by 3 bases and J by 4 bases, with 10 bases between them. Here the CDR3 DNA reads TGTGCCAGCAGTTTGCTAGCGATATACAATGAGCAGTTCTTC. This encodes CASSLLAIYNEQFF.

This chain connects TRBV2 to TRBJ2-2; 11 bases map to TRBD1. Germline V CDR1 and CDR2: SNHLY, FYNNEI. CDR3 length equals 15 residues. With 6 bases clipped from V and 4 bases from J, the junction kept 4 bases outside the gene matches. CDR3 sequence reads: CASRGTGGSTGELFF. The CDR3 DNA sequence: TGTGCCAGCAGAGGGACAGGGGGAAGCACCGGGGAGCTGTTTTTT.

This clone was seen more than once but under ten times. The rearrangement links TRBV5-4 to TRBJ2-2; unclear D gene. This CDR3 is 14 amino acids long. V gave up 0 bases and J gave up 6 bases, with 9 bases separating them. Germline loops: CDR1 SGHNT, CDR2 YYREEE (reference sequence). The CDR3, as DNA: TGTGCCAGCAGCTTGGACAGCAGTGCCGGGGAGCTGTTTTTT. It yields the protein CASSLDSSAGELFF.

This clone was observed a handful of times. V usage is TRBV18 and J usage is TRBJ1-2, with 7 bases that match TRBD1. Germline values: CDR1 KGHSH, CDR2 LQKENI. This CDR3 has 15 residues. J gave up 1 base and V 1 base, and 3 bases lay outside the gene matches. CDR3 sequence (DNA): TGTGCCAGCTCACCACAGGGGGCCAATAACTATGGCTACACCTTC. This gives the protein CASSPQGANNYGYTF.

This clone came up a few times. The chain uses TRBV29-1 and TRBJ1-4, with a possible D match to TRBD1 (6 bases). V was pared by 6 bases and J by 6 bases, with 11 bases between. The germline gives CDR1 SQVTM, CDR2 ANQGSEA. This CDR3 is 12 amino acids long. CDR3 amino acids: CSVPQGDEKLFF. CDR3 nucleotide sequence: TGCAGCGTGCCACAGGGCGATGAAAAACTGTTTTTT.